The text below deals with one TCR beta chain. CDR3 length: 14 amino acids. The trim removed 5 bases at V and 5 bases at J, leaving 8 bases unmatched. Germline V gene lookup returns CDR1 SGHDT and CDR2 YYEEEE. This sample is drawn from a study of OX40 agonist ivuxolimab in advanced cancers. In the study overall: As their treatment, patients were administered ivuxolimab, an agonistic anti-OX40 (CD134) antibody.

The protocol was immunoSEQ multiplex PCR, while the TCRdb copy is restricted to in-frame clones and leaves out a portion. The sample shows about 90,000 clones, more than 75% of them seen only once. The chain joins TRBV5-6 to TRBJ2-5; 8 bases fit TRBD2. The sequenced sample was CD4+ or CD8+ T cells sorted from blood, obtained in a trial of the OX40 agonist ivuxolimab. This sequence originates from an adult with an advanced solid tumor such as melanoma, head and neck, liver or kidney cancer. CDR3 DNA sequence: TGTGCCAGCAGAAGGGCGGGAGGAGGCGAGACCCAGTACTTC. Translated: CASRRAGGGETQYF.